Listed here are 25 T cell receptor beta chains from one sample, sequenced in a study of T-cell reconstitution after alpha-beta-depleted transplantation in children. Unique molecular identifiers featured in how the TCRbeta library was prepared. Each CDR3 protein gets one entry after TCRdb re-called the PCR reads with MiXCR. Of about 200,000 distinct CDR3 sequences listed, 5% to 7.5% are singletons. The source was PBMCs, collected before TCRalphabeta/CD19-depleted stem cell transplant. The receptors originated from a girl under two years old with combined immunodeficiency, due to receive a stem cell transplant.

This clonotype has a handful of counts. This chain joins TRBV7-6 and TRBJ2-5; no clear D. V was pared by 5 bases and J by 8 bases, with 9 bases between. From germline, CDR1 is SGHVS and CDR2 FNYEAQ. CDR3 size: 11 residues. The CDR3 spells CASSPANTQYF. DNA of the CDR3: TGTGCCAGCAGCCCGGCCAACACCCAGTACTTC.

This clonotype has more than one count but fewer than ten. The rearrangement uses TRBV6-1 and TRBJ2-5, with unresolved D. Germline-derived CDR1 and CDR2 are MNHNS and SASEGT. The CDR3 is made up of 11 amino acids. The V end lost 1 base, the J end lost 7 bases, and 4 bases lay between the germline ends. CDR3 loop: CASSEVGTQYF. As DNA, the CDR3 is TGTGCCAGCAGTGAAGTTGGGACCCAGTACTTC.

This clonotype was observed many times. The chain recombines TRBV4-3 with TRBJ2-7; weak D call: TRBD1 (5 bases). V lost 0 bases to trimming and J lost 1 base, with 7 bases between them. Per the germline V gene, CDR1 is LGHNA and CDR2 is YSLEER. The CDR3 spans 14 residues. The CDR3 sequence: CASSQDAGSYEQYF. The CDR3 nucleotides read TGCGCCAGCAGCCAAGACGCAGGGTCCTACGAGCAGTACTTC.

The rearrangement uses TRBV30 and TRBJ2-7; TRBD1 matches 11 bases. The CDR3 has 15 amino acids. Trimming at V came to 1 base and at J to 5 bases, leaving 7 bases not matched to a gene. Germline CDR1 and CDR2: GTSNPN and SVGIG (reference sequence). CDR3 in amino acids: CAWSAPGTGGHEQYF. The CDR3 DNA follows: TGTGCCTGGAGTGCTCCCGGGACAGGGGGGCACGAGCAGTACTTC.

This clonotype was recorded many times. The chain recombines TRBV12-5 with TRBJ2-5, with D perhaps being TRBD1 or TRBD2 (5 bases each). CDR1 and CDR2 from the germline V gene are LGHNT and FRNRAP. Trimming pared 2 bases from V and 4 bases from J, leaving 11 bases between. The CDR3 is 14 residues long. In DNA, the CDR3 is TGTGCTAGTGGTTTGTACGGGGCAGCAGAGACCCAGTACTTC. Protein: CASGLYGAAETQYF.

This clonotype was recorded many times. The J gene is TRBJ1-1, the V gene TRBV25-1; D gene unclear. Germline V gene lookup returns CDR1 MGHDK and CDR2 SYGVNS. V was trimmed by 7 bases and J by 2 bases, leaving 5 bases between them. The CDR3 has 11 residues. Here the CDR3 reads CASTVNTEAFF. The CDR3 nucleotides are TGTGCCAGCACCGTAAACACTGAAGCTTTCTTT.

There are many counts of this clonotype. This chain connects TRBV7-9 to TRBJ2-5; D possibly corresponds to TRBD2 (6 bases). Germline CDR1 and CDR2: SEHNR and FQNEAQ (reference sequence). The V end lost 5 bases, the J end lost 3 bases, and 19 bases lay between the germline ends. The CDR3 runs to 16 residues. CDR3 loop: CASSPGTLGQKETQYF. In nucleotides, the CDR3 is TGTGCCAGCAGCCCAGGGACTCTGGGTCAGAAAGAGACCCAGTACTTC.

This clonotype was counted a few times. V is TRBV7-9 and J is TRBJ2-7, with D possibly being TRBD2 (5 bases). The germline V gene encodes CDR1 SEHNR and CDR2 FQNEAQ (reference sequence). This CDR3 has 14 residues. V shed 4 bases and J shed 2 bases, with 12 bases lying between them. CDR3 loop: CASSSLAGPYEQYF. Written as DNA, the CDR3 is TGTGCCAGCAGCTCCCTGGCGGGTCCCTACGAGCAGTACTTC.

At least ten counts were recorded for this clonotype. The gene calls are TRBV25-1 and TRBJ1-1; tentatively, D is TRBD1 (5 bases). CDR1 and CDR2 (germline): MGHDK, SYGVNS. This CDR3 spans 17 amino acids. Trimming took 8 bases from V and 0 from J, leaving 22 bases between them. The CDR3 DNA follows: TGTGCCAGCGGAGCTATAACAGGTTTCACCATGAACACTGAAGCTTTCTTT. Its translation is CASGAITGFTMNTEAFF.

This clonotype was recorded at least ten times. V is TRBV28 and J is TRBJ2-7, with 8 bases matching TRBD2. Germline values: CDR1 MDHEN, CDR2 SYDVKM. This CDR3 is built from 14 residues. With V trimmed by 3 bases and J by 3 bases, 4 bases remained unmatched. The CDR3: CASSFERELYEQYF. In nucleotides, the CDR3 is TGTGCCAGCAGTTTCGAGCGGGAGCTCTACGAGCAGTACTTC.

In this sample, this clonotype turned up many times. The chain links TRBV20-1 to TRBJ2-7; 7 nucleotides agree with TRBD2. Trimming removed 4 bases from V and 4 bases from J; junction bases left unmatched: 10. Germline CDR1 reads DFQATT; CDR2 reads SNEGSKA (reference sequence). There are 14 residues in the CDR3. The DNA of the CDR3 is TGCAGTGCTAAGGAGTGGCGGGAGTCTTACGAGCAGTACTTC. The encoded protein is CSAKEWRESYEQYF.

This clonotype was found many times. The rearrangement links TRBV20-1 to TRBJ2-7; the match to TRBD2 covers 9 bases. The CDR3 contains 14 residues. V was clipped by 1 base and J by 4 bases; unmatched bases: 5. CDR1 is DFQATT, CDR2 SNEGSKA, per germline (reference sequence). In nucleotides, the CDR3 is TGCAGTGCTAGAGGGCTAGCGGGGTATTACGAGCAGTACTTC. It yields the protein CSARGLAGYYEQYF.

The chain employs TRBV12-3 or TRBV12-4 and TRBJ1-2, with 7 bases fitting TRBD1. V dropped 10 bases and J dropped 0; count of bases not matched to a gene: 5. The CDR3 has 13 residues. The CDR3 region has the DNA TGTGCCACTTTACAGGGGCCTAACTATGGCTACACCTTC. The encoded protein is CATLQGPNYGYTF.

At least ten counts were recorded for this clonotype. V and J are TRBV29-1 and TRBJ1-2, with a tentative D call TRBD1 (5 bases). Germline V CDR1 and CDR2: SQVTM, ANQGSEA. The CDR3 has 13 amino acids. Trimming took off 1 base at V and 0 bases at J, with 6 bases between the two ends. This CDR3 is CSVEVTANYGYTF. CDR3 sequence (DNA): TGCAGCGTTGAAGTGACAGCTAACTATGGCTACACCTTC.

This clonotype was seen ten or more times. V usage is TRBV5-8 and J usage is TRBJ2-1; TRBD2 aligns across 8 bases. Germline CDR1 reads SGHTS; CDR2 reads YDEGEE. This CDR3 contains 15 residues. Trimming at V came to 5 bases and at J to 7 bases, leaving 11 bases not matched to a gene. The CDR3 loop is CASRLAGHGRNEQFF. As DNA, the CDR3 is TGTGCCAGCAGATTAGCGGGACATGGGAGGAATGAGCAGTTCTTC.

This clonotype has a count of ten or more. This rearrangement joins TRBV27 to TRBJ2-7; TRBD2 matches 7 bases. Germline V gives CDR1 MNHEY, CDR2 SMNVEV (reference sequence). J lost 12 bases, V lost 2 bases, and 4 bases had no gene match. This CDR3 is 11 amino acids long. The CDR3 DNA follows: TGTGCCAGCAGTTTAGGGGGGGTTCGGTACTTC. Translated, it gives CASSLGGVRYF.

There are many counts of this clonotype. This chain links TRBV4-2 with TRBJ2-3, with D perhaps TRBD1 (6 bases). The CDR3 runs 13 residues. Germline-derived CDR1 and CDR2 are LGHNA and YNFKEQ. V lost 3 bases, J lost 6 bases, and 10 bases lay in between. The DNA for the CDR3 is TGTGCCAGCAGCCATCCGCAGGGGGATACGCAGTATTTT. This gives the protein CASSHPQGDTQYF.

The chain is built from TRBV9 and TRBJ1-1; perhaps TRBD1 as D (6 bases). With 0 bases removed from V and 3 bases from J, the gap between germline ends came to 18 bases. Germline V gene sequence: CDR1 SGDLS, CDR2 YYNGEE. The CDR3 extends over 17 amino acids. CDR3 protein: CASSVDPRRGADTEAFF. DNA of the CDR3: TGTGCCAGCAGCGTAGATCCCCGACGGGGGGCGGACACTGAAGCTTTCTTT.

The table lists this clonotype with many counts. The rearrangement links TRBV6-2 or TRBV6-3 to TRBJ2-5; D is unresolved. This CDR3 region has 11 residues. Looked up from germline, CDR1 is MNHEY and CDR2 is SVGEGT. Trimming pared 2 bases from V and 5 bases from J, leaving 3 bases between. CDR3 protein: CASSYPETQYF. CDR3 nucleotides: TGTGCCAGCAGTTACCCGGAGACCCAGTACTTC.

This clonotype was seen only a few times. In nucleotides, the CDR3 is TGTGCCAGCAATTCCCAGGGTAGCTCCTATAATTCACCCCTCCACTTT. It codes for CASNSQGSSYNSPLHF. The V and J genes are TRBV28 and TRBJ1-6; D might be TRBD1 (5 bases). This CDR3 is built from 16 residues. The V end lost 7 bases, the J end lost 0 bases, and 13 bases lay between the germline ends. Per the germline V gene, CDR1 is MDHEN and CDR2 is SYDVKM.

This clonotype was observed at least ten times. V and J are TRBV11-3 and TRBJ2-1, with D possibly matching TRBD1 (6 bases). CDR1 SGHNT and CDR2 YENEEA come from the germline V gene. Trimming took 4 bases from V and 3 from J, leaving 10 bases between them. There are 14 residues in the CDR3. The CDR3 spells CASSSTGHYNEQFF. The CDR3 coding sequence is TGTGCCAGCAGCTCGACAGGCCACTACAATGAGCAGTTCTTC.

The J gene is TRBJ2-3, the V gene TRBV20-1; no definite D call. Looked up from germline, CDR1 is DFQATT and CDR2 is SNEGSKA (reference sequence). This CDR3 is built from 13 residues. Between the trimmed V and J ends, which lost 3 bases and 2 bases, there was a span of 9 bases. The CDR3 sequence is CSASGSPTDTQYF. The CDR3 DNA sequence: TGCAGTGCTAGTGGATCACCCACAGATACGCAGTATTTT.

This clonotype showed up many times. Here the CDR3 DNA reads TGTGCCAGCAGTTTAACAGCTATGTCCTACAATGAGCAGTTCTTC. Translating it yields CASSLTAMSYNEQFF. The V call is TRBV28, the J call TRBJ2-1; no definite D call. CDR3 length equals 15 residues. Deletions cut 2 bases from V and 1 base from J, with 9 bases between. CDR1 MDHEN and CDR2 SYDVKM come from the germline V gene.

This clonotype came up many times. The rearrangement joins TRBV6-2 or TRBV6-3 to TRBJ2-7, with no clear D. With 0 bases removed from V and 0 bases from J, the gap between germline ends came to 9 bases. This CDR3 has 15 residues. The V gene's germline CDR1 is MNHEY and CDR2 SVGEGT. DNA for the CDR3: TGTGCCAGCAGTTACTCGATCGTCGTCTCCTACGAGCAGTACTTC. Translated, it gives CASSYSIVVSYEQYF.

This clonotype was counted at least ten times. The gene calls are TRBV12-3 or TRBV12-4 and TRBJ1-2, with 7 positions matching TRBD1. V was pared by 2 bases and J by 8 bases, with 11 bases of the junction left unmatched. The CDR3 runs 15 residues. The CDR3 reads CASSLKQGILGGYTF. CDR3 nucleotide sequence: TGTGCCAGCAGTTTAAAACAGGGGATTCTGGGCGGCTACACCTTC.